The 28 T cell receptor beta chains presented below share a single source sample, sequenced in a study of regulatory T cells in long-lasting Graves disease. To make TCR beta libraries, researchers used iRepertoire HTBI primers and Arm-PCR of CDR3 regions. TCRdb reanalysed the multiplex PCR reads using MiXCR and keeps one entry per CDR3 protein. Of 560,000 or so distinct CDR3 sequences in the sample, about 16% were seen once. Regarding time point: newly diagnosed GD, antithyroid drugs for less than 3 months. Following extraction of RNA from PBMCs, that RNA was used to make the TCR library. These same data were also listed under a study on T cells in Graves' hyperthyroidism and ophthalmopathy.

The specimen comprised peripheral blood mononuclear cells (PBMCs), sampled at new diagnosis, from a patient treated with antithyroid drugs. The receptors stem from a man aged 18 to 30 with Graves disease.

This clonotype has ten or more counts. The V and J genes are TRBV7-3 and TRBJ1-5; TRBD1 agrees at 8 bases. The germline CDR1 and CDR2 sequences are SGHTA and FQGTGA. The CDR3 spans 17 residues. V trimming: 1 base; J trimming: 1 base; junction bases outside the gene matches: 6. The CDR3 is CASSLKQGESSNQPQHF. DNA for the CDR3: TGTGCCAGCAGCTTAAAACAGGGGGAGTCGAGCAATCAGCCCCAGCATTTT.

J is TRBJ2-5 and V is TRBV20-1; TRBD2 matches 9 bases. The CDR3 runs 16 residues. Losses at the gene ends were 5 bases for V and 4 bases for J; bases not matched to a gene: 14. Germline lookup yields CDR1 DFQATT and CDR2 SNEGSKA (reference sequence). This CDR3 is CSAYSGRGGAGETQYF. CDR3 in DNA: TGCAGTGCTTATAGCGGGAGAGGTGGGGCGGGAGAGACCCAGTACTTC.

This clonotype was recorded at least ten times. The V call is TRBV6-1, the J call TRBJ2-5, with D unresolved. Trimming stripped 10 bases from V and 4 bases from J, with 7 bases between. Germline V gives CDR1 MNHNS, CDR2 SASEGT. CDR3 length: 10 residues. CDR3 nucleotide sequence: TGTGCCACTACCCGAGAGACCCAGTACTTC. It yields the protein CATTRETQYF.

In its sample, this clonotype was seen many times. The chain is built from TRBV20-1 and TRBJ2-7; TRBD1 agrees at 9 bases. The germline gives CDR1 DFQATT, CDR2 SNEGSKA (reference sequence). Unmatched junction bases numbered 8, after V lost 3 bases and J lost 2 bases. The CDR3 is made up of 15 amino acids. CDR3 in DNA: TGCAGTGCTAGCCTCGGGACAGGGAGTCCCTACGAGCAGTACTTC. Amino acid sequence: CSASLGTGSPYEQYF.

This clonotype has more than one count but fewer than ten. This chain joins TRBV7-2 and TRBJ1-1; D unresolved. Trimming took 0 bases from V and 2 from J, leaving 10 bases between them. Looked up from germline, CDR1 is SGHTA and CDR2 is FQGNSA. The CDR3 sequence is 15 residues long. This chain's CDR3 is CASSLAFALNTEAFF. The CDR3 nucleotides are TGTGCCAGCAGCTTAGCGTTCGCCCTTAACACTGAAGCTTTCTTT. Based on the CDR3 plus reference TRBV7-2 and TRBJ1-1, the full variable domain is GAGVSQSPSNKVTEKGKDVELRCDPISGHTALYWYRQSLGQGLEFLIYFQGNSAPDKSGLPSDRFSAERTGGSVSTLTIQRTQQEDSAVYLCASSLAFALNTEAFFGQGTRLTVV.

This clonotype showed up many times. V usage is TRBV6-1 and J usage is TRBJ2-2, with 10 positions matching TRBD1. Germline V CDR1 and CDR2: MNHNS, SASEGT. J was trimmed by 6 bases and V by 3 bases; bases with no gene match: 4. The CDR3 totals 15 residues. The chain's CDR3 is CASSDGTGASGELFF. The CDR3 bases are TGTGCCAGCAGTGACGGGACAGGGGCTTCCGGGGAGCTGTTTTTT.

This clonotype was observed at least ten times. The rearrangement uses TRBV7-2 and TRBJ2-7; 9 bases fit TRBD1. The CDR3 loop spans 15 amino acids. V shed 4 bases and J 2 bases; nucleotides not matched to a gene: 6. Germline V CDR1 and CDR2: SGHTA, FQGNSA. CDR3 amino acids: CASSSDRGFTYEQYF. DNA of the CDR3: TGTGCCAGCAGCTCGGACAGGGGCTTCACCTACGAGCAGTACTTC.

The table lists this clonotype with many counts. The gene calls are TRBV28 and TRBJ1-2; D not resolved. From germline, CDR1 is MDHEN and CDR2 SYDVKM. This CDR3 contains 12 residues. V was clipped by 10 bases and J by 5 bases, with 14 bases between them. The DNA of the CDR3 is TGTGCCATCGCGAGGTCGGGGTATGGCTACACCTTC. Residues: CAIARSGYGYTF.

This clonotype has more than one count but fewer than ten. This sequence joins TRBV20-1 and TRBJ1-2, with D possibly TRBD1 on 5 matching bases. The length of the CDR3 is 15 residues. The V gene's germline CDR1 is DFQATT and CDR2 SNEGSKA (reference sequence). The V gene lost 1 base and the J gene lost 5 bases, with 17 bases spanning the gap. CDR3 protein: CSARGSKTALYGYTF. The DNA of the CDR3 is TGCAGTGCTAGAGGCTCAAAGACAGCACTATATGGCTACACCTTC.

This clonotype was recorded many times. The chain links TRBV11-2 to TRBJ2-7, with D hard to call. The length of the CDR3 is 12 residues. CDR1 and CDR2 (germline): SGHAT, FQNNGV. V gave up 0 bases and J gave up 4 bases, with 4 bases separating them. For the CDR3, the DNA is TGTGCCAGCAGCTTAGATCGGTACGAGCAGTACTTC. It codes for CASSLDRYEQYF.

This sequence joins TRBV4-1 and TRBJ2-7; 7 bases map to TRBD2. The CDR3 length is 16 residues. Germline V CDR1 and CDR2: MGHRA, YSYEKL. V shed 4 bases, J shed 2 bases, and the junction held 11 bases outside the gene matches. Here the CDR3 DNA reads TGCGCCAGCAGCCGTGCCCTAGCGGCCCTAGCCTACGAGCAGTACTTC. Residues: CASSRALAALAYEQYF.

For the CDR3, the DNA is TGTGCCAGCAGCTTCAGTGGGCAGAGTGAAGCTTTCTTT. Translation: CASSFSGQSEAFF. The chain joins TRBV7-6 to TRBJ1-1; D unclear. V lost 3 bases, J lost 7 bases, and 12 bases lay in between. The germline V gene has CDR1 SGHVS and CDR2 FNYEAQ. The CDR3 loop spans 13 amino acids.

Comments on this clonotype: This may arise from a read error, as a much more abundant clone is one base away. The J gene is TRBJ2-7, the V gene TRBV28; D ambiguous. Germline loops: CDR1 MDHEN, CDR2 SYDVKM. V was trimmed by 6 bases and J by 9 bases, leaving 9 bases between them. CDR3 size: 10 residues. CDR3 amino acids: CASRTDGQYF. The CDR3 region has the DNA TGTGCCAGCAGAACTGACGGGCAGTACTTC. Drawing the rest from reference TRBV28 and TRBJ2-7, the complete variable domain is DVKVTQSSRYLVKRTGEKVFLECVQDMDHENMFWYRQDPGLGLRLIYFSYDVKMKEKGDIPEGYSVSREKKERFSLILESASTNQTSMYLCASRTDGQYFGPGTRLTVT.

The V gene is TRBV27, the J gene TRBJ2-3, with D unclear. Germline V gene lookup returns CDR1 MNHEY and CDR2 SMNVEV (reference sequence). CDR3 size: 14 residues. V was trimmed by 1 base and J by 3 bases, leaving 8 bases between them. The CDR3 nucleotides are TGTGCCAGCAGTTTATTGCAAAAGACAGATACGCAGTATTTT. Protein: CASSLLQKTDTQYF.

The chain carries TRBV20-1 and TRBJ2-7; 9 bases line up with TRBD2. The V gene end was trimmed by 0 bases and the J gene end by 2 bases; junction bases not matched to a gene: 8. The germline gives CDR1 DFQATT, CDR2 SNEGSKA (reference sequence). The CDR3 runs to 16 residues. The CDR3 DNA follows: TGCAGTGCTAGAGATGGCCTAGCGGGAAGAACCTACGAGCAGTACTTC. It specifies CSARDGLAGRTYEQYF.

This sequence joins TRBV3-1 and TRBJ2-3, with D perhaps matching TRBD1 (5 bases). The tail of the sequence fits TRBJ2-5 better, so the J call may be wrong. Germline lookup yields CDR1 LGHDT and CDR2 YNNKEL (reference sequence). The CDR3 is made up of 17 amino acids. CDR3 bases: TGTGCCAGCAGCCAAGACCCTTTAACAGGTGGATCTGAGACCCAGTACTTC. Amino acids: CASSQDPLTGGSETQYF.

This clonotype was seen a few times. At one end the junction does not follow the germline gene, possibly because of a read error. This chain connects TRBV6-2 or TRBV6-3 to TRBJ1-4; D possibly corresponds to TRBD1 (6 bases). This CDR3 has 16 residues. Germline V gene data show CDR1 as MNHEY and CDR2 as SVGEGT. CDR3 residues: CASSPGRGATNEKLFF. Written as DNA, the CDR3 is TGTGCCAGCAGCCCCGGCAGGGGCGCAACTAATGAGAAACTGTTTTTT.

With regard to this clonotype: This may be a read error: a much more frequent sequence differs by one nucleotide. This chain joins TRBV12-3 or TRBV12-4 and TRBJ2-7, with D perhaps being TRBD1 or TRBD2 (7 bases each). This CDR3 has 12 amino acids. The CDR3: CVSTREGAEQYF. CDR3 DNA sequence: TGTGTCAGCACTAGGGAGGGGGCCGAGCAGTACTTC.

The chain carries TRBV30 and TRBJ1-6; D not certain. The length of the CDR3 is 14 residues. Germline loops: CDR1 GTSNPN, CDR2 SVGIG (reference sequence). V lost 5 bases, J lost 8 bases, and 16 bases lay in between. CDR3 in DNA: TGTGCCTGGGGCGGCGGTGGAGGAGATTCACCCCTCCACTTT. Its translation: CAWGGGGGDSPLHF.

This clonotype was seen ten or more times. The chain combines TRBV6-2 or TRBV6-3 with TRBJ2-3; no reliable D call. V was pared by 5 bases and J by 5 bases, with 8 bases between. This CDR3 is built from 12 residues. CDR1 and CDR2 (germline): MNHEY, SVGEGT. CDR3 sequence: CASSEDEDTQYF. Here the CDR3 DNA reads TGTGCCAGCAGTGAAGATGAAGATACGCAGTATTTT.

This clonotype was counted many times. The V gene is TRBV6-1, the J gene TRBJ2-2; TRBD1 matches 7 bases. CDR1 MNHNS and CDR2 SASEGT come from the germline V gene. CDR3 length equals 13 residues. V was pared by 8 bases and J by 7 bases, with 7 bases of the junction left unmatched. The CDR3 region has the DNA TGTGCCAGCCAAAAGGGGGCGGGCGGGGAGCTGTTTTTT. This translates into CASQKGAGGELFF.

This clonotype was seen ten or more times. The chain uses TRBV5-1 and TRBJ2-7; TRBD2 aligns across 11 bases. Germline V CDR1 and CDR2: SGHRS, YFSETQ. CDR3 length equals 15 residues. V trimming: 4 bases; J trimming: 4 bases; junction bases outside the gene matches: 7. This chain's CDR3 is CASSASGRTGYEQYF. The DNA of the CDR3 is TGCGCCAGCAGCGCTAGCGGGAGGACCGGTTACGAGCAGTACTTC.

This sequence joins TRBV6-2 or TRBV6-3 and TRBJ2-1, with 12 bases fitting TRBD2. The germline gives CDR1 MNHEY, CDR2 SVGEGT. This CDR3 comprises 17 residues. Unmatched junction bases numbered 8, after V lost 4 bases and J lost 4 bases. In DNA form, the CDR3 reads TGTGCCAGCAGTTTGACTAGCGGGGGAACGCTATACAATGAGCAGTTCTTC. Translated: CASSLTSGGTLYNEQFF.

The V call is TRBV2, the J call TRBJ1-6; a possible D gene is TRBD1 (5 bases). The ends were cut back, 8 bases at V and 4 bases at J, with 6 bases in the middle. This CDR3 is 12 amino acids long. Germline V lookup: CDR1 SNHLY, CDR2 FYNNEI. In DNA, the CDR3 is TGTGCCAGCGCAGGGTATAATTCACCCCTCCACTTT. It translates to CASAGYNSPLHF.

The J gene is TRBJ1-3, the V gene TRBV3-1; unclear D gene. CDR3 size: 13 residues. Germline CDR1 and CDR2: LGHDT and YNNKEL (reference sequence). V was trimmed by 0 bases and J by 5 bases, leaving 5 bases between them. This CDR3 is CASSQDHRNTIYF. The CDR3, as DNA: TGTGCCAGCAGCCAAGATCACCGAAACACCATATATTTT. Based on the CDR3 plus reference TRBV3-1 and TRBJ1-3, the full variable domain is DTAVSQTPKYLVTQMGNDKSIKCEQNLGHDTMYWYKQDSKKFLKIMFSYNNKELIINETVPNRFSPKSPDKAHLNLHINSLELGDSAVYFCASSQDHRNTIYFGEGSWLTVV.

This clonotype has a count of ten or more. The DNA of the CDR3 is TGTGCCAGCAGTTTGGACGCTCAAGCTTCACCCCTCCACTTT. Its protein is CASSLDAQASPLHF. The rearrangement uses TRBV28 and TRBJ1-6; D is unclear. The CDR3 runs to 14 residues. Germline V gene sequence: CDR1 MDHEN, CDR2 SYDVKM. V was trimmed by 3 bases and J by 9 bases, leaving 12 bases between them.

This clonotype has at least ten counts. The chain combines TRBV7-9 with TRBJ2-1; D remains ambiguous. The CDR3 contains 12 residues. Trimming removed 2 bases at V and 6 bases at J, with 5 bases between. The germline V gene has CDR1 SEHNR and CDR2 FQNEAQ (reference sequence). CDR3: CASSLLSNEQFF. DNA for the CDR3: TGTGCCAGCAGCTTATTGAGCAATGAGCAGTTCTTC.

This chain links TRBV28 with TRBJ2-2; D gene ambiguous. The CDR3 spans 14 residues. V was clipped by 6 bases and J by 0 bases, with 8 bases between them. CDR1 MDHEN and CDR2 SYDVKM come from the germline V gene. The CDR3 nucleotides read TGTGCCAGCAGGAGACTCTCGAACACCGGGGAGCTGTTTTTT. It translates to CASRRLSNTGELFF. Full variable domain (rest looked up from reference TRBV28 and TRBJ2-2): DVKVTQSSRYLVKRTGEKVFLECVQDMDHENMFWYRQDPGLGLRLIYFSYDVKMKEKGDIPEGYSVSREKKERFSLILESASTNQTSMYLCASRRLSNTGELFFGEGSRLTVL.